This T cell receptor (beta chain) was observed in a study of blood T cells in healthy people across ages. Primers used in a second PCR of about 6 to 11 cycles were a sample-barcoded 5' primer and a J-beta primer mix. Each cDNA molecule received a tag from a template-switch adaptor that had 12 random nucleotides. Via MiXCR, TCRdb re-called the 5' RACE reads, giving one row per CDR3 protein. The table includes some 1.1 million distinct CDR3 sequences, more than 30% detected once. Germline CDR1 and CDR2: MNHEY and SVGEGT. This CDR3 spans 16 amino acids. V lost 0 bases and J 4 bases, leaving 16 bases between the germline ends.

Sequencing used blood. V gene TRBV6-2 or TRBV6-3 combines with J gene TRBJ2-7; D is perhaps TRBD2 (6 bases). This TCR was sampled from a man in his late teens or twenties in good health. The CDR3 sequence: CASSYSRPVGGYEQYF. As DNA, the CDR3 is TGTGCCAGCAGTTACTCGAGGCCTGTCGGGGGTTACGAGCAGTACTTC.